The rows below give T cell receptor beta chains drawn from one sample of a study of cytomegalovirus exposure and HLA in healthy donors. Some clones are missing from TCRdb's copy, which holds only in-frame ones; the method was immunoSEQ multiplex PCR. The sample holds 180,000 or so clones, more than 70% seen once. The sequenced sample was PBMCs. All receptors come from a girl between 5 and 17 years old in good health and CMV-seropositive. CDR3s include the opening cysteine and the closing phenylalanine or tryptophan. D genes are given only for firm matches. The size field is filled for only some rows; it gives once, few, many or a size class.

clone_size	v_call	cdr3_length	d_call	j_call	cdr3_aa	cdr3_nt
NA	TRBV10-3	14	TRBD2	TRBJ2-7	CATRLAGGGYEQYF	TGTGCCACCCGGTTAGCGGGAGGTGGATACGAGCAGTACTTC
NA	TRBV5-1	17	TRBD1	TRBJ1-4	CASSPFGTGRTNEKLFF	TGCGCCAGCAGCCCGTTCGGGACAGGGAGGACTAATGAAAAACTGTTTTTT
NA	TRBV7-3	13	TRBD1	TRBJ1-2	CASSFGQGYGYTF	TGTGCCAGCAGCTTTGGACAGGGCTATGGCTACACCTTC
few	TRBV5-1	12	NA	TRBJ1-2	CASSLDRNGYTF	TGCGCCAGCAGCTTGGACAGAAATGGCTACACCTTC
NA	TRBV5-1	13	NA	TRBJ2-1	CASRGSSYNEQFF	TGCGCCAGTAGAGGTTCCTCCTACAATGAGCAGTTCTTC
NA	TRBV19	14	TRBD2	TRBJ2-2	CASRSGMGTGELFF	TGTGCCAGTAGGAGCGGGATGGGCACCGGGGAGCTGTTTTTT
NA	TRBV7-9	13	NA	TRBJ1-2	CASSFQNPYGYTF	TGTGCCAGCAGCTTCCAGAATCCGTATGGCTACACCTTC
NA	TRBV29-1	15	TRBD2	TRBJ2-2	CSVQRTSGNTGELFF	TGCAGCGTCCAGAGGACTAGCGGTAACACCGGGGAGCTGTTTTTT
NA	TRBV6-5	14	NA	TRBJ1-1	CASRRRGEITEAFF	TGTGCCAGCAGACGACGGGGGGAAATCACTGAAGCTTTCTTT
few	TRBV12-5	16	NA	TRBJ1-2	CASGFYIDRGSDGYTF	TGTGCTAGTGGTTTTTATATTGATCGGGGGTCCGATGGCTACACCTTC
NA	TRBV5-1	15	NA	TRBJ2-7	CASSFENSEAYEQYF	TGCGCCAGCAGCTTCGAGAATAGCGAGGCCTACGAGCAGTACTTC
NA	TRBV14	17	NA	TRBJ2-7	CASSQERGGTGPYEQYF	TGTGCCAGCAGCCAAGAAAGGGGGGGCACAGGGCCCTACGAGCAGTACTTC
NA	TRBV5-6	15	TRBD2	TRBJ2-3	CASSFRGLAGDTQYF	TGTGCCAGCAGCTTCCGGGGACTAGCGGGGGATACGCAGTATTTT
NA	TRBV4-2	14	TRBD1	TRBJ1-1	CASSNTGENTEAFF	TGTGCCAGCAGCAACACAGGGGAGAACACTGAAGCTTTCTTT
NA	TRBV5-1	14	NA	TRBJ2-2	CASSSPGVAGELFF	TGCGCCAGCAGCTCCCCGGGGGTGGCCGGGGAGCTGTTTTTT
few	TRBV7-9	17	TRBD1	TRBJ2-5	CASSPRPGTGGDETQYF	TGTGCCAGCAGCCCAAGGCCCGGGACAGGGGGCGATGAGACCCAGTACTTC
NA	TRBV7-9	14	NA	TRBJ1-1	CASSPGLVRTEAFF	TGTGCCAGCAGTCCAGGGTTGGTGAGGACTGAAGCTTTCTTT
few	TRBV19	16	NA	TRBJ2-1	CASSHSLAGAYNEQFF	TGTGCCAGTAGTCATTCCTTAGCAGGGGCCTACAATGAGCAGTTCTTC
NA	TRBV18	14	TRBD1	TRBJ2-7	CASSPATGNYEQYF	TGTGCCAGCTCACCGGCGACAGGGAATTACGAGCAGTACTTC
NA	TRBV7-2	14	NA	TRBJ1-5	CASSLGPVYQPQHF	TGTGCCAGCAGCTTAGGGCCAGTTTATCAGCCCCAGCATTTT
few	TRBV10-2	14	NA	TRBJ2-7	CASSSAGSSYEQYF	TGCGCCAGCAGTTCCGCGGGGAGCTCCTACGAGCAGTACTTC
once	TRBV5-8	13	TRBD1	TRBJ2-7	CASSRDRAYEQYF	TGTGCCAGCAGCCGGGACAGGGCCTACGAGCAGTACTTC
NA	TRBV6-5	13	TRBD1	TRBJ1-1	CASSYTAAGGAFF	TGTGCCAGCAGTTACACCGCAGCAGGGGGAGCTTTCTTT
NA	TRBV7-2	14	NA	TRBJ2-3	CASSPFRSTDTQYF	TGTGCCAGCAGCCCTTTTCGGTCCACAGATACGCAGTATTTT
once	TRBV18	12	NA	TRBJ1-1	CASSLRLTEAFF	TGTGCCAGCTCACTTCGACTGACTGAAGCTTTCTTT
NA	TRBV10-3	16	NA	TRBJ2-7	CAISDVNAGWEDEQYF	TGTGCCATCAGTGATGTAAATGCGGGATGGGAGGACGAGCAGTACTTC
NA	TRBV5-1	16	NA	TRBJ2-1	CASSLSGGGGYNEQFF	TGCGCCAGCAGCTTGAGTGGCGGCGGTGGGTACAATGAGCAGTTCTTC
NA	TRBV2	16	TRBD2	TRBJ2-7	CASTPSTGLASNEQYF	TGTGCCAGCACTCCTTCGACGGGACTAGCGTCCAACGAGCAGTACTTC
NA	TRBV13	17	TRBD1	TRBJ2-4	CASSFERGRGAKNIQYF	TGTGCCAGCAGCTTCGAGAGGGGGCGCGGGGCCAAAAACATTCAGTACTTC
NA	TRBV7-9	12	NA	TRBJ2-7	CASSLTGNEQYF	TGTGCCAGCAGCTTGACAGGAAACGAGCAGTACTTC
NA	TRBV27	16	TRBD1	TRBJ2-5	CASSLEGTGGKETQYF	TGTGCCAGCAGTTTAGAGGGGACAGGGGGAAAAGAGACCCAGTACTTC
NA	TRBV2	18	TRBD2	TRBJ2-5	CASSLSREAGVPKETQYF	TGTGCCAGCAGTCTTAGCCGGGAAGCGGGAGTTCCAAAGGAGACCCAGTACTTC
NA	TRBV19	15	TRBD2	TRBJ2-7	CASSIASGTGYEQYF	TGTGCCAGTAGTATAGCTAGCGGTACCGGCTACGAGCAGTACTTC
NA	TRBV7-2	13	NA	TRBJ2-7	CASSLGGVGEQYF	TGTGCCAGCAGCTTAGGGGGAGTCGGGGAGCAGTACTTC
NA	TRBV10-1	15	NA	TRBJ2-2	CASSESAPLKGELFF	TGCGCCAGCAGTGAGTCAGCGCCTCTTAAAGGGGAGCTGTTTTTT
NA	TRBV18	15	NA	TRBJ1-5	CASSLGAQSYQPQHF	TGTGCCAGCTCTCTTGGGGCACAGTCCTATCAGCCCCAGCATTTT
few	TRBV7-9	14	NA	TRBJ1-1	CASSLEMSGTEAFF	TGTGCCAGCAGCTTAGAGATGTCGGGGACTGAAGCTTTCTTT